The TCR beta chain under discussion was sequenced for a study of blood T cell repertoires in COVID-19. Study details: PBMCs, B-cell-depleted T cells, or T cells were the source of the cDNA or gDNA that made up the material.

The germline gives CDR1 LGHDT, CDR2 YNNKEL (reference sequence). Trimming took off 4 bases at V and 1 base at J, with 10 bases between the two ends. CDR3 length: 14 residues. Self-reported history from a screening survey and questionnaire set each donor's cohort. Per the original data handling: Researchers report that nucleated cell counts were estimated from reference gene primer amplification. TCRdb's table, derived via immunoSEQ multiplex PCR, lists solely in-frame clones and lacks some. The D gene and trimming were derived from the DNA, and the V and J assignments and clone size from that table. Counted here are 140,000 to 150,000 clones, more than 75% occurring once; the ten biggest clones make up more than 1%.

This receptor was taken from a woman aged 30 to 39 with acute COVID-19. The chain uses TRBV3-1 (or the pseudogene TRBV3-2) and TRBJ1-2, with D maybe TRBD1 (5 bases). The sequencing sample was made of PBMCs or T cells enriched from blood (not recorded which). The CDR3 here is CASSRGGSNYGYTF. The CDR3 region has the DNA TGTGCCAGCAGCCGGGGGGGTAGTAACTATGGCTACACCTTC.